These 5 T cell receptor beta chains originate from one sample sequenced in a study of blood T cell repertoires in COVID-19. Clones were read by immunoSEQ multiplex PCR, and TCRdb kept only the in-frame ones, dropping some. This table has fewer than 300,000 clones, roughly 91% appearing once. The sequenced sample consisted of peripheral blood. Every receptor here comes from a woman between 35 and 50 years old who had recovered from COVID-19.

The V gene is TRBV28, the J gene TRBJ1-1, with D maybe TRBD1 (6 bases). V lost 6 bases and J 4 bases, leaving 21 bases between the germline ends. This CDR3 spans 16 amino acids. The V gene's germline CDR1 is MDHEN and CDR2 SYDVKM. CDR3 DNA sequence: TGTGCCAGCAGGACGCTCGCGGGGGAGGGGGGCACTGAAGCTTTCTTT. Translation gives CASRTLAGEGGTEAFF. Full variable domain (remainder filled in from reference TRBV28 and TRBJ1-1): DVKVTQSSRYLVKRTGEKVFLECVQDMDHENMFWYRQDPGLGLRLIYFSYDVKMKEKGDIPEGYSVSREKKERFSLILESASTNQTSMYLCASRTLAGEGGTEAFFGQGTRLTVV.

The sample holds one count of this clone. This chain connects TRBV5-6 to TRBJ2-6; 8 bases agree with TRBD1. The ends lost 4 bases at V and 0 bases at J; junction bases unmatched: 6. CDR1 SGHDT and CDR2 YYEEEE come from the germline V gene. The length of the CDR3 is 17 residues. CDR3 loop: CASSHPGQASGANVLTF. The CDR3, as DNA: TGTGCCAGCAGCCACCCGGGACAGGCCTCTGGGGCCAACGTCCTGACTTTC.

As to this clone: The sample contains more than one DNA sequence encoding this CDR3. V and J are TRBV5-1 and TRBJ2-6, with unresolved D. The CDR3 loop spans 15 amino acids. V lost 0 bases and J lost 1, with 5 bases in between. CDR1 SGHRS and CDR2 YFSETQ come from the germline V gene. The CDR3 loop is CASSLGGSGANVLTF. The CDR3 nucleotides read TGCGCCAGCAGCTTGGGCGGATCTGGGGCCAACGTCCTGACTTTC.

The chain is built from TRBV5-6 and TRBJ2-2; 7 positions match TRBD1. This CDR3 has 13 amino acids. V was clipped by 3 bases and J by 7 bases; unmatched bases: 3. Germline values: CDR1 SGHDT, CDR2 YYEEEE. CDR3 amino acids: CASSYPGGGELFF. Here the CDR3 DNA reads TGTGCCAGCAGCTACCCAGGGGGCGGGGAGCTGTTTTTT.

The chain is built from TRBV27 and TRBJ1-1; 7 bases are a match to TRBD1. Germline trimming cut 4 bases from V and 1 base from J; bases unmatched to any gene: 3. The CDR3 contains 14 residues. Germline loops: CDR1 MNHEY, CDR2 SMNVEV (reference sequence). The CDR3 spells CASSWGTANTEAFF. CDR3 DNA sequence: TGTGCCAGCAGTTGGGGGACAGCGAACACTGAAGCTTTCTTT.